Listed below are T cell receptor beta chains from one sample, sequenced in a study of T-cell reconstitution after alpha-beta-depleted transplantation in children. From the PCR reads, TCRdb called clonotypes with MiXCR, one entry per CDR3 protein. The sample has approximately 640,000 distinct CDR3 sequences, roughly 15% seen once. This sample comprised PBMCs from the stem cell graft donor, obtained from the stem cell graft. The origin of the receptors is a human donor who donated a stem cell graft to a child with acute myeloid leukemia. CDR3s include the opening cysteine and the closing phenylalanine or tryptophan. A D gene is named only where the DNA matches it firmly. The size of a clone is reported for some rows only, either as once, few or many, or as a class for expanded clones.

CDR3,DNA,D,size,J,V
CSAEGLAGGTDTQYF,TGCAGTGCTGAAGGACTAGCGGGGGGCACAGATACGCAGTATTTT,TRBD2,many,TRBJ2-3,TRBV20-1
CASSLIPRGEQFF,TGTGCCAGCAGCTTAATCCCCCGCGGGGAGCAGTTCTTC,.,.,TRBJ2-1,TRBV7-9
CSARAQSTDTQYF,TGCAGTGCTAGAGCACAGAGCACAGATACGCAGTATTTT,.,few,TRBJ2-3,TRBV20-1
CASSPQGEAFF,TGTGCCAGCAGTCCCCAGGGTGAAGCTTTCTTT,.,.,TRBJ1-1,TRBV7-9
CASSQDILASYNEQFF,TGCGCCAGCAGCCAAGATATACTAGCGTCGTACAATGAGCAGTTCTTC,TRBD2,.,TRBJ2-1,TRBV4-1
CAISELPFSGGPEDTQYF,TGTGCCATCAGTGAGCTTCCGTTTAGCGGGGGACCGGAGGATACGCAGTATTTT,TRBD2,few,TRBJ2-3,TRBV10-3
CATSALSRADTQYF,TGTGCCACCAGCGCGCTTTCCAGGGCAGATACGCAGTATTTT,.,.,TRBJ2-3,TRBV15
CASSSVAGASYEQYF,TGTGCCAGCAGCTCAGTAGCGGGGGCCTCCTACGAGCAGTACTTC,TRBD2,few,TRBJ2-7,TRBV7-2
CSARRGDSTSETQYF,TGCAGTGCTAGGAGGGGGGACAGTACGTCAGAGACCCAGTACTTC,.,many,TRBJ2-5,TRBV20-1
CAINDRVDQPQHF,TGTGCCATCAATGACAGAGTGGATCAGCCCCAGCATTTT,.,.,TRBJ1-5,TRBV10-3
CASTGRGSWGLNEQFF,TGTGCCAGCACCGGCAGGGGCAGCTGGGGCCTTAATGAGCAGTTCTTC,.,.,TRBJ2-1,TRBV27
CATSDHGPSSYTGELFF,TGTGCCACCAGTGATCACGGCCCTAGTTCTTACACCGGGGAGCTGTTTTTT,.,few,TRBJ2-2,TRBV24-1
CSARDEGLRGYTF,TGCAGTGCTAGAGATGAGGGATTGCGTGGCTACACCTTC,.,many,TRBJ1-2,TRBV20-1
CSVPQGTNYGYTF,TGCAGCGTTCCACAGGGGACGAACTATGGCTACACCTTC,TRBD1,many,TRBJ1-2,TRBV29-1
CASRAGGKPSPSNEQFF,TGTGCCAGCAGGGCGGGAGGGAAGCCATCCCCGTCCAATGAGCAGTTCTTC,TRBD2,few,TRBJ2-1,TRBV28
CASSQDLYPERQETQYF,TGCGCCAGCAGCCAAGATTTATATCCGGAGCGCCAAGAGACCCAGTACTTC,.,.,TRBJ2-5,TRBV4-3
CASSSLGRGAYKTGELFF,TGTGCCAGCAGTTCTCTTGGGCGGGGGGCGTACAAGACCGGGGAGCTGTTTTTT,TRBD2,.,TRBJ2-2,TRBV11-2
CASSIAQGQPQHF,TGTGCCAGCAGCATTGCACAGGGCCAGCCCCAGCATTTT,.,many,TRBJ1-5,TRBV7-2
CASSHPLDRVQYNSPLHF,TGTGCCAGCAGCCATCCCCTCGACAGGGTTCAATATAATTCACCCCTCCACTTT,TRBD1,.,TRBJ1-6,TRBV3-1
CASNPDGHNEQFF,TGTGCCAGCAACCCCGACGGACACAATGAGCAGTTCTTC,.,.,TRBJ2-1,TRBV12-3/TRBV12-4
CASSYTGTGRKETQYF,TGTGCCAGCAGTTACACCGGGACAGGGCGAAAAGAGACCCAGTACTTC,TRBD1,few,TRBJ2-5,TRBV6-5
CSVRGDRANNEQFF,TGCAGTGTAAGGGGGGACAGGGCAAACAATGAGCAGTTCTTC,TRBD1,many,TRBJ2-1,TRBV20-1
CSVSEGANYGYTF,TGCAGCGTTTCAGAGGGAGCTAACTATGGCTACACCTTC,.,many,TRBJ1-2,TRBV29-1
CASSPGTGVWEQYF,TGTGCCAGCAGTCCCGGGACAGGGGTTTGGGAGCAGTACTTC,TRBD1,few,TRBJ2-7,TRBV12-3/TRBV12-4
CASSLQVPTSPLHF,TGTGCCAGCAGCCTACAGGTCCCCACATCACCCCTCCACTTT,.,many,TRBJ1-6,TRBV12-3/TRBV12-4
CASSPYTPTGVDTEAFF,TGCGCCAGCAGCCCGTATACCCCGACAGGTGTAGACACTGAAGCTTTCTTT,.,few,TRBJ1-1,TRBV5-1
CASSLGRQGNYGYTF,TGTGCCAGCAGTTTAGGGAGACAGGGAAATTATGGCTACACCTTC,TRBD1,.,TRBJ1-2,TRBV28
CATSKSPGLAGYTQYF,TGTGCCACGTCTAAGAGTCCGGGACTAGCGGGATATACGCAGTATTTT,TRBD2,few,TRBJ2-3,TRBV24-1
CASSLSKGGLETQYF,TGTGCCAGCAGTTTATCGAAGGGGGGATTGGAGACCCAGTACTTC,.,.,TRBJ2-5,TRBV27
CAWSVGVGGGVTEAFF,TGTGCCTGGAGTGTAGGGGTTGGGGGAGGGGTCACTGAAGCTTTCTTT,.,.,TRBJ1-1,TRBV30
CASSVGVAGGPSTDTQYF,TGTGCCAGCAGCGTCGGGGTAGCGGGGGGGCCGAGCACAGATACGCAGTATTTT,TRBD2,.,TRBJ2-3,TRBV6-1
CASSFQGASNSPLHF,TGTGCCAGCAGTTTCCAGGGGGCATCGAATTCACCCCTCCACTTT,TRBD1,few,TRBJ1-6,TRBV28
CASSSNGGDSYNEQFF,TGTGCCAGCAGCTCAAACGGTGGAGACTCCTACAATGAGCAGTTCTTC,.,.,TRBJ2-1,TRBV5-4
CAWSPQGNEQYF,TGTGCCTGGAGTCCACAGGGAAACGAGCAGTACTTC,.,few,TRBJ2-7,TRBV30
CASKNSARTEAFF,TGTGCCAGCAAGAACTCGGCCCGGACTGAAGCTTTCTTT,.,.,TRBJ1-1,TRBV5-4
CASSYPGGVGAFF,TGTGCCAGCAGTTACCCGGGGGGCGTCGGGGCTTTCTTT,.,many,TRBJ1-1,TRBV6-5
CASSLGQLSSGANVLTF,TGTGCCAGCAGTTTGGGCCAACTTAGCTCTGGGGCCAACGTCCTGACTTTC,.,.,TRBJ2-6,TRBV12-3/TRBV12-4
CASSEDDQPQHF,TGTGCCAGCAGCGAGGACGATCAGCCCCAGCATTTT,.,few,TRBJ1-5,TRBV7-9
CATSDSGYNRRNEQFF,TGTGCCACCAGTGATTCAGGCTACAACCGGCGCAATGAGCAGTTCTTC,.,many,TRBJ2-1,TRBV24-1
CSVRTGGGDTEAFF,TGCAGCGTACGGACAGGGGGTGGGGACACTGAAGCTTTCTTT,TRBD1,many,TRBJ1-1,TRBV29-1
CSAQTGSNNQPQHF,TGCAGTGCCCAGACAGGGTCGAACAATCAGCCCCAGCATTTT,TRBD1,many,TRBJ1-5,TRBV20-1
CASSLEGAEQYF,TGCGCCAGCAGCTTGGAAGGGGCCGAGCAGTACTTC,.,few,TRBJ2-7,TRBV5-1
CASSLVRLGTGDNEQFF,TGTGCCAGCAGCTTAGTCCGCCTCGGGACAGGGGATAATGAGCAGTTCTTC,TRBD1,.,TRBJ2-1,TRBV7-9
CSVAGASGGNTIYF,TGCAGCGTTGCAGGGGCATCGGGAGGAAACACCATATATTTT,.,many,TRBJ1-3,TRBV29-1
CASSLVTSGGADHEQYF,TGTGCCAGCAGCTTAGTAACTAGCGGGGGGGCCGACCACGAGCAGTACTTC,TRBD2,.,TRBJ2-7,TRBV7-2
CASSNGLAGGIEQFF,TGCGCCAGCAGCAACGGACTAGCGGGGGGGATCGAGCAGTTCTTC,TRBD2,few,TRBJ2-1,TRBV5-1
CASSLVYLTQYF,TGTGCCAGCAGCTTAGTATACTTGACCCAGTACTTC,.,.,TRBJ2-5,TRBV11-1
CSAGQLMNTEAFF,TGCAGCGCCGGACAGCTCATGAACACTGAAGCTTTCTTT,.,many,TRBJ1-1,TRBV29-1
CAWSVLLAETQYF,TGTGCCTGGAGTGTACTGCTAGCTGAGACCCAGTACTTC,.,.,TRBJ2-5,TRBV30
CASSPAGGGDEKLFF,TGTGCCAGCAGCCCGGCAGGGGGTGGAGATGAAAAACTGTTTTTT,TRBD1,.,TRBJ1-4,TRBV11-1
CSAPRGRATEAFF,TGCAGTGCTCCCCGGGGACGGGCCACTGAAGCTTTCTTT,.,many,TRBJ1-1,TRBV20-1
CSATPGSDYGYTF,TGCAGTGCCACCCCAGGGAGTGACTATGGCTACACCTTC,.,many,TRBJ1-2,TRBV20-1
CATGDGGELDTQYF,TGTGCCACAGGAGATGGGGGAGAGTTGGATACGCAGTATTTT,.,many,TRBJ2-3,TRBV15
CASSLGDGRNQPQHF,TGTGCCAGCAGCTTAGGGGACGGACGCAATCAGCCCCAGCATTTT,.,.,TRBJ1-5,TRBV7-2
CASSWDNEQFF,TGTGCCAGCAGTTGGGACAATGAGCAGTTCTTC,.,many,TRBJ2-1,TRBV12-3/TRBV12-4
CSVEANSGNTIYF,TGCAGCGTTGAAGCCAACTCTGGAAACACCATATATTTT,.,many,TRBJ1-3,TRBV29-1
CASSSPTGFQETQYF,TGTGCCAGCAGCTCCCCGACAGGGTTCCAAGAGACCCAGTACTTC,TRBD1,.,TRBJ2-5,TRBV9
CASSPWDREPTTGEQYF,TGTGCCAGCAGTCCGTGGGACAGGGAACCTACTACGGGGGAGCAGTACTTC,TRBD1,many,TRBJ2-7,TRBV6-2/TRBV6-3
CSASLGGGHETQYF,TGCAGTGCTAGCCTCGGGGGGGGGCATGAGACCCAGTACTTC,TRBD2,many,TRBJ2-5,TRBV20-1
CASKDTSNTGELFF,TGTGCCAGCAAGGACACGTCGAACACCGGGGAGCTGTTTTTT,.,once,TRBJ2-2,TRBV6-2/TRBV6-3